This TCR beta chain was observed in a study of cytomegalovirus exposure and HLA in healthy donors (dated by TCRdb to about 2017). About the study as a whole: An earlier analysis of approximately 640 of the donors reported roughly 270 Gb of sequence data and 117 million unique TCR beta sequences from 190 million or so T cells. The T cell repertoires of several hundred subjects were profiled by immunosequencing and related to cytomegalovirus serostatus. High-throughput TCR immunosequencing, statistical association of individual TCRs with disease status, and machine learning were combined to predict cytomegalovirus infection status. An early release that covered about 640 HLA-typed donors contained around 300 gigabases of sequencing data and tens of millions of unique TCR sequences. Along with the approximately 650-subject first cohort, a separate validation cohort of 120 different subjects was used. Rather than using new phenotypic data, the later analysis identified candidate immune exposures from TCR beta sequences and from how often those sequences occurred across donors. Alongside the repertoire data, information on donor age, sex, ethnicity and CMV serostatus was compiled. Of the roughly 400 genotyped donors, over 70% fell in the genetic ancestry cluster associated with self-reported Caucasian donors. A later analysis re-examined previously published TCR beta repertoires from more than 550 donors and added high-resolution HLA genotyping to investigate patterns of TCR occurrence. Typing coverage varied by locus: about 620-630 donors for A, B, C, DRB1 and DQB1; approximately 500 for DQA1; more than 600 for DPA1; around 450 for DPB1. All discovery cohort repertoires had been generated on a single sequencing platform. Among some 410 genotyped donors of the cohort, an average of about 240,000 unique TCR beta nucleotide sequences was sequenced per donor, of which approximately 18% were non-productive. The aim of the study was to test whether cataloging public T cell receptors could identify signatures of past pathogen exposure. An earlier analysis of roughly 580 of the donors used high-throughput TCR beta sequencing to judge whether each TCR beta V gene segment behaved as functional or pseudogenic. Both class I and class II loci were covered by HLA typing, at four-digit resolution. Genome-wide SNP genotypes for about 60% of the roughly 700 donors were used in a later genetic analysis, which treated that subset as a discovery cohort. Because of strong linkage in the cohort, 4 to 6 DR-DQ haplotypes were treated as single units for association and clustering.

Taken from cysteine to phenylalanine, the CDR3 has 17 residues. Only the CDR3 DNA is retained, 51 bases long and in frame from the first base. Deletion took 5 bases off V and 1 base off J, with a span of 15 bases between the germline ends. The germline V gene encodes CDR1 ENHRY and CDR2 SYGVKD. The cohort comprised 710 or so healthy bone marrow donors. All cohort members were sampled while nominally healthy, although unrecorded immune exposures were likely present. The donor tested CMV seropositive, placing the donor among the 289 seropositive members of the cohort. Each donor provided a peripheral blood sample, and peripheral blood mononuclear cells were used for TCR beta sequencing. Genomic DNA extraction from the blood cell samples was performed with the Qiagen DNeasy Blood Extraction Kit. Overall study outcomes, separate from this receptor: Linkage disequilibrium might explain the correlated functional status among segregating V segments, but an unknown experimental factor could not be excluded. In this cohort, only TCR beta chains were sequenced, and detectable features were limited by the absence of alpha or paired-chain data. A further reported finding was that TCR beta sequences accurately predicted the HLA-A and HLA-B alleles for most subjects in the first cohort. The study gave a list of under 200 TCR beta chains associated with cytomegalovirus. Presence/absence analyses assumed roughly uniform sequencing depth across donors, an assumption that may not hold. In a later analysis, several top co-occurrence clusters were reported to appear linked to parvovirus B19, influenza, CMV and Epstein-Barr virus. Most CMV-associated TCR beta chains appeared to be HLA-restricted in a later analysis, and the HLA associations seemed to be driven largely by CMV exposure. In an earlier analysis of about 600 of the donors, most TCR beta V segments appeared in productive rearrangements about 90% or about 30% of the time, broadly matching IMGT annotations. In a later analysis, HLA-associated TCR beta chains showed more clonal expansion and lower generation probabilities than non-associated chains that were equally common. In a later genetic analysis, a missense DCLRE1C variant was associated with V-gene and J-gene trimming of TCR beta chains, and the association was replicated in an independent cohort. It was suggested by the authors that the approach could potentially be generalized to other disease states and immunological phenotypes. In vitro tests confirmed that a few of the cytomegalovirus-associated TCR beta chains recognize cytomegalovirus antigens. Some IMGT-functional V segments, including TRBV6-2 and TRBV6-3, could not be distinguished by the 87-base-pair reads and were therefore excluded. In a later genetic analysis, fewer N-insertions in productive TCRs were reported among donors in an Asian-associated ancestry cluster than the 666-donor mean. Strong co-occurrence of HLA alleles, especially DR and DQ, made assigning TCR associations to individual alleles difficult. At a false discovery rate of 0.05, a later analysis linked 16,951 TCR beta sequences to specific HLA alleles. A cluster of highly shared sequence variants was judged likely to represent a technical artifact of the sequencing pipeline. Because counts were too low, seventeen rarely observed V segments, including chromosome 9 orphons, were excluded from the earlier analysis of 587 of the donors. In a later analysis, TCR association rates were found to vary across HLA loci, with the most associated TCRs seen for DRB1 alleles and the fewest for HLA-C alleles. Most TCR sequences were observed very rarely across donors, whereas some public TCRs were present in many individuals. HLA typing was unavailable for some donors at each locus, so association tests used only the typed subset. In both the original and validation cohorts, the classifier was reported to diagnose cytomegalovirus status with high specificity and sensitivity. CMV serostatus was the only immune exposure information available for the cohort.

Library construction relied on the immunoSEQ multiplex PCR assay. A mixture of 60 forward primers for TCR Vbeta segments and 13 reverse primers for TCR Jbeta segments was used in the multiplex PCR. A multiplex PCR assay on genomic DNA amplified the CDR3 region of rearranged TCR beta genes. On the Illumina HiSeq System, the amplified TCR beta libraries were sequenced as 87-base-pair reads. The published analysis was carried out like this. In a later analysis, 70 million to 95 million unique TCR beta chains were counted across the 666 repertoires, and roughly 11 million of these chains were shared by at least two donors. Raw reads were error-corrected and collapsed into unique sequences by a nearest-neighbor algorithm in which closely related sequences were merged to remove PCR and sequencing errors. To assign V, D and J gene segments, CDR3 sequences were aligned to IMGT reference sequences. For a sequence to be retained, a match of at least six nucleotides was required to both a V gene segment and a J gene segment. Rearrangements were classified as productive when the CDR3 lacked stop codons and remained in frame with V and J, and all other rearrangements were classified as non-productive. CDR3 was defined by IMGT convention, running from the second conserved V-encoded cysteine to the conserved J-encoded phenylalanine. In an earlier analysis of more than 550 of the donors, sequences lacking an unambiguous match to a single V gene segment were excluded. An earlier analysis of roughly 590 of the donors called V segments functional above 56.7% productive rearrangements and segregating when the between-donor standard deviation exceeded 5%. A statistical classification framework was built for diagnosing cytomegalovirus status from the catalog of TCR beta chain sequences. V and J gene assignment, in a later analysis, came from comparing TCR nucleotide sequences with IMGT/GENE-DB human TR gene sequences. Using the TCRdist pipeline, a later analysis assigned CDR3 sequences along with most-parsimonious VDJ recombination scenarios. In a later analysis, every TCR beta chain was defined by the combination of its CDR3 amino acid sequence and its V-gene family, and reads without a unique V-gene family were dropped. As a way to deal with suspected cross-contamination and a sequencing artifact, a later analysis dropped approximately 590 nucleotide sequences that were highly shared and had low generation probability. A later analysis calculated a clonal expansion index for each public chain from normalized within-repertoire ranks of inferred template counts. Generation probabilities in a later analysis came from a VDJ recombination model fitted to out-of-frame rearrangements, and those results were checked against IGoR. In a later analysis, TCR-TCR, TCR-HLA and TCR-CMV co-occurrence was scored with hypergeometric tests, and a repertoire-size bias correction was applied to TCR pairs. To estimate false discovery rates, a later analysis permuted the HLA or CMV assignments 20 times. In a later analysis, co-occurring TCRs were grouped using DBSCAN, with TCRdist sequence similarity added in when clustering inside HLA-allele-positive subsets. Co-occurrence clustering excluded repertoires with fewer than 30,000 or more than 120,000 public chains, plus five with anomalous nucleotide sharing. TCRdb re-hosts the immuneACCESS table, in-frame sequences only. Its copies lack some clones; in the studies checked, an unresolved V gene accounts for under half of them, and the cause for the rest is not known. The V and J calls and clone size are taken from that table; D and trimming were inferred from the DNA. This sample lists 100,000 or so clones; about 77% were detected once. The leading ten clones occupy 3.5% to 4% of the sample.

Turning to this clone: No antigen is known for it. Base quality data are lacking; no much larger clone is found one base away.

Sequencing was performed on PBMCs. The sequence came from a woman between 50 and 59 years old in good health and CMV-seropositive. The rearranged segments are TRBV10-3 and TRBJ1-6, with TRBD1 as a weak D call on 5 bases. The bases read TGTGCCATCAGTAGAGACAGTGTTGCATCCTATAATTCACCCCTCCACTTT. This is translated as CAISRDSVASYNSPLHF.